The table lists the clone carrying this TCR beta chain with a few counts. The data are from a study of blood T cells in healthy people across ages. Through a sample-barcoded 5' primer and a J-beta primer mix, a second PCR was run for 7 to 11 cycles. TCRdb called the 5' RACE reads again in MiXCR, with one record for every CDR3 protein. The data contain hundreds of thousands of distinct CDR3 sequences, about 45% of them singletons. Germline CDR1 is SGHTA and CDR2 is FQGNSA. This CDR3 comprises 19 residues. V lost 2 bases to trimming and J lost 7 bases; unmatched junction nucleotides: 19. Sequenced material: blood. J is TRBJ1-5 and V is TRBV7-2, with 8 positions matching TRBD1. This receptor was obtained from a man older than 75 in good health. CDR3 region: CASSLRPGQDASWGQPQHF. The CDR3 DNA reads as TGTGCCAGCAGCTTAAGACCGGGACAGGATGCGTCGTGGGGGCAGCCCCAGCATTTT.